The T cell receptor beta chain under discussion was sequenced for a study of immune heterogeneity within non-small cell lung tumors. A multiplex PCR containing 32 V primers and 13 J primers was used to amplify TCR beta CDR3. TCRdb independently ran MiXCR on the multiplex PCR reads; one entry per CDR3 protein. The sample has 20,000 to 25,000 distinct CDR3 sequences; 27% are singletons. The V and J ends lost 0 bases and 0 bases respectively, with 12 bases between them. Germline V lookup: CDR1 SGHNT, CDR2 YENEEA. This CDR3 is 17 amino acids long. Genomic DNA extracted from bulk tumor tissue served as template. A total of around 590 ng was used per sample. Far-apart biopsies, several per primary tumor, were taken during surgery. Undergoing curative surgery were patients whose non-small cell lung cancer was untreated and newly diagnosed. In its sample, this clonotype was seen once.

This TCR derives from a man aged 35 to 55 with non-small cell lung cancer. The chain recombines TRBV11-3 with TRBJ2-1; D remains ambiguous. The sequenced sample was lung tumor tissue. The CDR3 DNA reads as TGTGCCAGCAGCTTAGATACCGGGTACAGCTCCTACAATGAGCAGTTCTTC. This gives the protein CASSLDTGYSSYNEQFF.